Listed below are T cell receptor beta chains from one sample, sequenced in a study of OX40 agonist ivuxolimab in advanced cancers. The data were produced by immunoSEQ multiplex PCR, yet TCRdb's version contains in-frame clones alone and is incomplete. Of some 52,000 clones listed, approximately 87% are singletons. The sequencing used CD4+ or CD8+ T cells sorted from blood, collected in a trial of the OX40 agonist ivuxolimab. Receptor source: an adult with an advanced solid tumor such as melanoma, head and neck, liver or kidney cancer. CDR3s include the opening cysteine and the closing phenylalanine or tryptophan. Each record gives: D gene, clone size, V gene, J gene, CDR3 protein, CDR3 DNA. D genes are given only for firm matches. Not every row has a clone size; where given, it reads once, few, many or a size class.

d_call: TRBD2
clone_size: -
v_call: TRBV18
j_call: TRBJ2-5
cdr3_aa: CASSPSNSGGETQYF
cdr3_nt: TGTGCCAGCTCACCTTCTAATAGCGGGGGAGAGACCCAGTACTTC

d_call: -
clone_size: -
v_call: TRBV30
j_call: TRBJ1-1
cdr3_aa: CAWRKGGSGNTEAFF
cdr3_nt: TGTGCCTGGAGGAAGGGGGGTTCAGGGAACACTGAAGCTTTCTTT

d_call: TRBD1
clone_size: -
v_call: TRBV5-1
j_call: TRBJ1-3
cdr3_aa: CASSFTGTGGFGNTIYF
cdr3_nt: TGCGCCAGCAGCTTTACCGGGACAGGGGGCTTTGGAAACACCATATATTTT

d_call: TRBD1
clone_size: -
v_call: TRBV5-8
j_call: TRBJ1-2
cdr3_aa: CASSRTGLTNYGYTF
cdr3_nt: TGTGCCAGCAGCCGGACAGGCCTCACTAACTATGGCTACACCTTC

d_call: TRBD1
clone_size: -
v_call: TRBV27
j_call: TRBJ1-5
cdr3_aa: CASSLGAGGRYSNQPQHF
cdr3_nt: TGTGCCAGCAGTTTAGGGGCAGGGGGTCGATATAGCAATCAGCCCCAGCATTTT

d_call: TRBD1
clone_size: once
v_call: TRBV6-6
j_call: TRBJ2-1
cdr3_aa: CASSRDRGRYEQFF
cdr3_nt: TGTGCCAGCAGTAGAGACAGGGGCCGGTATGAGCAGTTCTTC

d_call: -
clone_size: -
v_call: TRBV30
j_call: TRBJ1-3
cdr3_aa: CAWSVPPTAGNTIYF
cdr3_nt: TGTGCCTGGAGTGTACCCCCGACAGCCGGAAACACCATATATTTT

d_call: -
clone_size: -
v_call: TRBV7-2
j_call: TRBJ2-3
cdr3_aa: CASSVDKSTDTQYF
cdr3_nt: TGTGCCAGCAGCGTGGATAAAAGCACAGATACGCAGTATTTT

d_call: -
clone_size: -
v_call: TRBV27
j_call: TRBJ2-7
cdr3_aa: CASRNSYEQYF
cdr3_nt: TGTGCCAGCAGAAACTCCTACGAGCAGTACTTC

d_call: -
clone_size: -
v_call: TRBV6-5
j_call: TRBJ2-7
cdr3_aa: CASSRLEERYEQYF
cdr3_nt: TGTGCCAGCAGCAGGTTAGAAGAACGATACGAGCAGTACTTC

d_call: -
clone_size: -
v_call: TRBV12-5
j_call: TRBJ1-1
cdr3_aa: CASLNLRGTEAFF
cdr3_nt: TGTGCTAGTTTAAATTTACGGGGCACTGAAGCTTTCTTT

d_call: -
clone_size: -
v_call: TRBV7-6
j_call: TRBJ2-7
cdr3_aa: CASSLGPIRGSSYEQYF
cdr3_nt: TGTGCCAGCAGCTTAGGGCCGATTCGGGGGAGCTCCTACGAGCAGTACTTC

d_call: TRBD1
clone_size: -
v_call: TRBV2
j_call: TRBJ2-7
cdr3_aa: CASSEWQGAMDEQYF
cdr3_nt: TGTGCCAGCAGTGAATGGCAGGGGGCCATGGACGAGCAGTACTTC

d_call: -
clone_size: -
v_call: TRBV7-9
j_call: TRBJ1-5
cdr3_aa: CASSFGRNQPQHF
cdr3_nt: TGTGCCAGCAGCTTTGGGCGCAATCAGCCCCAGCATTTT

d_call: -
clone_size: few
v_call: TRBV6-1
j_call: TRBJ1-5
cdr3_aa: CASRDRQSNQPQHF
cdr3_nt: TGTGCCAGCAGGGACAGACAGAGCAATCAGCCCCAGCATTTT

d_call: -
clone_size: -
v_call: TRBV19
j_call: TRBJ1-2
cdr3_aa: CASSLEEGFYGYTF
cdr3_nt: TGTGCCAGTAGTCTGGAGGAGGGCTTTTATGGCTACACCTTC

d_call: TRBD1
clone_size: -
v_call: TRBV6-1
j_call: TRBJ2-2
cdr3_aa: CASIPSQGFGGELFF
cdr3_nt: TGTGCCAGCATCCCATCACAGGGGTTTGGCGGGGAGCTGTTTTTT

d_call: TRBD1
clone_size: -
v_call: TRBV5-1
j_call: TRBJ1-2
cdr3_aa: CASSPLKGQGNYGYTF
cdr3_nt: TGCGCCAGCAGCCCCCTAAAGGGACAGGGGAACTATGGCTACACCTTC

d_call: -
clone_size: once
v_call: TRBV5-8
j_call: TRBJ1-1
cdr3_aa: CASSLYNTEAFF
cdr3_nt: TGTGCCAGCAGCTTGTACAACACTGAAGCTTTCTTT

d_call: TRBD1
clone_size: -
v_call: TRBV28
j_call: TRBJ1-2
cdr3_aa: CASSIGTALYGYTF
cdr3_nt: TGTGCCAGCAGCATAGGGACAGCCCTCTATGGCTACACCTTC

d_call: TRBD1
clone_size: -
v_call: TRBV18
j_call: TRBJ2-3
cdr3_aa: CASSPDRGSTDTQYF
cdr3_nt: TGTGCCAGCTCACCAGACAGGGGAAGCACAGATACGCAGTATTTT

d_call: TRBD1
clone_size: -
v_call: TRBV29-1
j_call: TRBJ2-7
cdr3_aa: CSVEDRLGQGTYEQYF
cdr3_nt: TGCAGCGTTGAAGATCGCCTGGGACAGGGTACCTACGAGCAGTACTTC

d_call: -
clone_size: -
v_call: TRBV6-1
j_call: TRBJ1-1
cdr3_aa: CASSEARNTEAFF
cdr3_nt: TGTGCCAGCAGTGAAGCGCGGAACACTGAAGCTTTCTTT

d_call: -
clone_size: -
v_call: TRBV2
j_call: TRBJ2-5
cdr3_aa: CASNPDQGPSETQYF
cdr3_nt: TGTGCCAGCAATCCCGACCAGGGACCCAGCGAGACCCAGTACTTC

d_call: -
clone_size: -
v_call: TRBV5-1
j_call: TRBJ1-5
cdr3_aa: CASSPNVGNQPQHF
cdr3_nt: TGCGCCAGCAGCCCTAATGTCGGCAATCAGCCCCAGCATTTT

d_call: TRBD1
clone_size: -
v_call: TRBV9
j_call: TRBJ2-5
cdr3_aa: CASSVGQGGETQYF
cdr3_nt: TGTGCCAGCAGCGTAGGACAGGGGGGGGAGACCCAGTACTTC

d_call: TRBD2
clone_size: -
v_call: TRBV30
j_call: TRBJ2-5
cdr3_aa: CAWTLAGGQTQYF
cdr3_nt: TGTGCCTGGACTCTAGCGGGGGGTCAGACCCAGTACTTC

d_call: -
clone_size: -
v_call: TRBV27
j_call: TRBJ1-3
cdr3_aa: CASSFQGSGNTIYF
cdr3_nt: TGTGCCAGCAGTTTTCAGGGTTCTGGAAACACCATATATTTT

d_call: TRBD1
clone_size: -
v_call: TRBV5-6
j_call: TRBJ1-2
cdr3_aa: CASSPTIEDRGVFYGYTF
cdr3_nt: TGTGCCAGCAGCCCCACCATTGAAGACAGGGGAGTATTCTATGGCTACACCTTC

d_call: TRBD2
clone_size: -
v_call: TRBV2
j_call: TRBJ2-5
cdr3_aa: CASSGLAGGRETQYF
cdr3_nt: TGTGCCAGCAGTGGACTAGCGGGGGGGCGGGAGACCCAGTACTTC

d_call: TRBD1
clone_size: -
v_call: TRBV6-5
j_call: TRBJ2-7
cdr3_aa: CASSYREGQGIREQYF
cdr3_nt: TGTGCCAGCAGTTACAGGGAGGGACAGGGGATTAGAGAGCAGTACTTC

d_call: -
clone_size: once
v_call: TRBV5-4
j_call: TRBJ1-2
cdr3_aa: CASSWGRRGQDYGYTF
cdr3_nt: TGTGCCAGCAGCTGGGGGCGCAGGGGTCAGGACTATGGCTACACCTTC

d_call: -
clone_size: -
v_call: TRBV6-1
j_call: TRBJ1-5
cdr3_aa: CASSAVTGSQPQHF
cdr3_nt: TGTGCCAGCTCCGCCGTCACAGGGTCTCAGCCCCAGCATTTT

d_call: TRBD2
clone_size: -
v_call: TRBV2
j_call: TRBJ2-5
cdr3_aa: CASSVQVAGGQETQYF
cdr3_nt: TGTGCCAGCAGTGTCCAGGTAGCGGGGGGCCAAGAGACCCAGTACTTC

d_call: TRBD1
clone_size: -
v_call: TRBV11-2
j_call: TRBJ1-5
cdr3_aa: CASSAGVGQGYQPQHF
cdr3_nt: TGTGCCAGCAGCGCTGGGGTGGGACAGGGGTATCAGCCCCAGCATTTT

d_call: -
clone_size: once
v_call: TRBV6-5
j_call: TRBJ2-3
cdr3_aa: CASRWTSTDTQYF
cdr3_nt: TGTGCCAGCAGATGGACCAGCACAGATACGCAGTATTTT

d_call: -
clone_size: once
v_call: TRBV7-8
j_call: TRBJ2-2
cdr3_aa: CASNPRPGGTGELFF
cdr3_nt: TGTGCCAGCAACCCCCGACCCGGCGGCACCGGGGAGCTGTTTTTT

d_call: -
clone_size: -
v_call: TRBV23-1
j_call: TRBJ2-7
cdr3_aa: CASSHKVRARPLYEQYF
cdr3_nt: TGCGCCAGCAGTCACAAGGTGAGAGCGAGACCCCTCTACGAGCAGTACTTC

d_call: TRBD2
clone_size: -
v_call: TRBV19
j_call: TRBJ2-3
cdr3_aa: CASSIGRLAGGTDTQYF
cdr3_nt: TGTGCCAGTAGTATAGGGCGGCTAGCGGGGGGCACAGATACGCAGTATTTT

d_call: -
clone_size: -
v_call: TRBV27
j_call: TRBJ1-5
cdr3_aa: CASNPTGGRLSNQPQHF
cdr3_nt: TGTGCCAGCAACCCTACGGGAGGGAGGCTAAGCAATCAGCCCCAGCATTTT

d_call: TRBD1
clone_size: -
v_call: TRBV27
j_call: TRBJ1-2
cdr3_aa: CASSHLTGTGSFHYGYTF
cdr3_nt: TGTGCCAGCAGTCACCTTACCGGGACAGGTAGCTTCCACTATGGCTACACCTTC

d_call: -
clone_size: -
v_call: TRBV6-5
j_call: TRBJ1-1
cdr3_aa: CASSSLPGSNTEAFF
cdr3_nt: TGTGCCAGCAGCTCACTCCCCGGGTCTAACACTGAAGCTTTCTTT

d_call: -
clone_size: -
v_call: TRBV28
j_call: TRBJ1-5
cdr3_aa: CASQNLGEQHQPQHF
cdr3_nt: TGTGCCAGCCAGAACCTAGGGGAGCAGCACCAGCCCCAGCATTTT

d_call: TRBD1
clone_size: few
v_call: TRBV2
j_call: TRBJ1-5
cdr3_aa: CASSERPTGSNQPQHF
cdr3_nt: TGTGCCAGCAGTGAACGTCCGACAGGGAGCAATCAGCCCCAGCATTTT

d_call: -
clone_size: -
v_call: TRBV5-1
j_call: TRBJ1-1
cdr3_aa: CASTKEGVMNTEAFF
cdr3_nt: TGCGCCAGCACCAAAGAGGGGGTTATGAACACTGAAGCTTTCTTT

d_call: -
clone_size: -
v_call: TRBV10-1
j_call: TRBJ1-1
cdr3_aa: CASREGMNTEAFF
cdr3_nt: TGCGCCAGCAGGGAGGGGATGAACACTGAAGCTTTCTTT

d_call: TRBD2
clone_size: -
v_call: TRBV5-8
j_call: TRBJ2-2
cdr3_aa: CASSLPGGTGELFF
cdr3_nt: TGTGCCAGCAGCTTGCCGGGGGGTACCGGGGAGCTGTTTTTT

d_call: -
clone_size: -
v_call: TRBV7-9
j_call: TRBJ2-3
cdr3_aa: CASTIEGSSTDTQYF
cdr3_nt: TGTGCCAGCACCATAGAGGGTTCTAGCACAGATACGCAGTATTTT

d_call: -
clone_size: -
v_call: TRBV9
j_call: TRBJ1-1
cdr3_aa: CASSVDGNTEAFF
cdr3_nt: TGTGCCAGCAGCGTCGATGGGAACACTGAAGCTTTCTTT

d_call: -
clone_size: -
v_call: TRBV23-1
j_call: TRBJ1-5
cdr3_aa: CASSPTKSLDGTHNQPQHF
cdr3_nt: TGCGCCAGCAGTCCTACCAAGTCCCTGGATGGGACGCACAATCAGCCCCAGCATTTT

d_call: TRBD2
clone_size: few
v_call: TRBV6-5
j_call: TRBJ2-3
cdr3_aa: CASSYQAGGVTDTQYF
cdr3_nt: TGTGCCAGCAGTTACCAAGCGGGGGGAGTCACAGATACGCAGTATTTT

d_call: TRBD2
clone_size: -
v_call: TRBV7-3
j_call: TRBJ2-7
cdr3_aa: CASSPGLAGVYEQYF
cdr3_nt: TGTGCCAGCAGCCCGGGACTAGCGGGGGTCTACGAGCAGTACTTC

d_call: -
clone_size: once
v_call: TRBV7-8
j_call: TRBJ1-5
cdr3_aa: CASSHLDQPQHF
cdr3_nt: TGTGCCAGCAGTCACCTAGATCAGCCCCAGCATTTT